The source of this T cell receptor beta chain is a study of blood T cell repertoires in COVID-19. Germline-derived CDR1 and CDR2 are MDHEN and SYDVKM. The CDR3 covers 17 residues. V was trimmed by 2 bases and J by 2 bases, leaving 18 bases between them. Authors' processing steps: Nucleated cell counts were estimated from reference gene primer amplification. Generated by immunoSEQ multiplex PCR, the TCRdb table keeps only in-frame clones and is missing some. V and J calls plus clone size are reproduced from that table; the DNA served to infer D and trimming. In the table there are around 93,000 clones, roughly 88% of which are singletons. Seattle participants joined during active infection and were tracked over time.

This TCR derives from a man younger than 35 with COVID-19, enrolled during active disease. The V call is TRBV28, the J call TRBJ1-2; D possibly corresponds to TRBD1 (5 bases). Sequencing was done on a sample of peripheral blood. CDR3 region: CASSLPPWGRENYGYTF. The CDR3 DNA sequence: TGTGCCAGCAGTTTACCCCCCTGGGGCCGGGAGAACTATGGCTACACCTTC.